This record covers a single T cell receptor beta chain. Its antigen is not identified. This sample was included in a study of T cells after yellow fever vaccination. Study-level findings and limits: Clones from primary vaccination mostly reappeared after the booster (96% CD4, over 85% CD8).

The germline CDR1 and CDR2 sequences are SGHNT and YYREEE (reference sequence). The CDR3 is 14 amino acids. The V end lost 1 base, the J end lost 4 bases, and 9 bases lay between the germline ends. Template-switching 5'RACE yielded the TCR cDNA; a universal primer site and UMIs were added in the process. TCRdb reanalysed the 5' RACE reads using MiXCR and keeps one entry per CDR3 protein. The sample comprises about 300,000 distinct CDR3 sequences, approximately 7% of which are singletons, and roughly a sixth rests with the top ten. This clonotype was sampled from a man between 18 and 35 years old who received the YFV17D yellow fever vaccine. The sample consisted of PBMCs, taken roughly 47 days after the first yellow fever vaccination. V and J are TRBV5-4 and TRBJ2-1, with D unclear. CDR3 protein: CASSLPVEYNEQFF. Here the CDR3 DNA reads TGTGCCAGCAGCTTGCCGGTGGAGTACAATGAGCAGTTCTTC.